The 4 T cell receptor beta chains below come from one sample, sequenced in a study of T cell responses to AZD1222 COVID-19 vaccine. Method: immunoSEQ multiplex PCR; TCRdb's copy keeps in-frame clones and lacks some. The profile covers around 65,000 clones, with around 81% appearing a single time and around 28% taken by the ten largest. The sequences come from peripheral blood, collected 28 days after the second AZD1222 dose. The source is an adult who received the AZD1222 COVID-19 vaccine.

This chain joins TRBV28 and TRBJ2-5; a possible D gene is TRBD2 (6 bases). V was shortened by 7 bases and J by 4 bases, with 13 bases between the two germline ends. CDR1 and CDR2 from the germline V gene are MDHEN and SYDVKM. This CDR3 has 13 residues. The chain's CDR3 is CASIGWGVETQYF. DNA for the CDR3: TGTGCCAGCATCGGGTGGGGGGTAGAGACCCAGTACTTC.

This clone was seen just once. The chain is built from TRBV29-1 and TRBJ1-3; no firm D call. The CDR3 contains 14 residues. Germline values: CDR1 SQVTM, CDR2 ANQGSEA. Trimming took off 2 bases at V and 0 bases at J, with 8 bases between the two ends. The CDR3 protein is CSVERQTSGNTIYF. Here the CDR3 DNA reads TGCAGCGTTGAACGTCAGACCTCTGGAAACACCATATATTTT.

The chain joins TRBV4-1 to TRBJ2-7; D is unresolved. Per the germline V gene, CDR1 is MGHRA and CDR2 is YSYEKL. This CDR3 is built from 15 residues. Trimming took 1 base from V and 4 from J, leaving 14 bases between them. DNA of the CDR3: TGCGCCAGCAGCCAAGCGGAGTGGGGTCCGTACGAGCAGTACTTC. This translates into CASSQAEWGPYEQYF.

DNA for the CDR3: TGTGCCAGCAGCCAAGATAAATCCTACGAGCAGTACTTC. Translating it yields CASSQDKSYEQYF. V usage is TRBV4-2 and J usage is TRBJ2-7; no clear D gene. Trimming took off 0 bases at V and 1 base at J, with 4 bases between the two ends. The V gene's germline CDR1 is LGHNA and CDR2 YNFKEQ. This CDR3 is built from 13 residues.